These 13 T cell receptor beta chains originate from one sample sequenced in a study of cytomegalovirus exposure and HLA in healthy donors. PCR was performed using 60 Vbeta and 13 Jbeta primers. Sequenced by immunoSEQ multiplex PCR; TCRdb stores in-frame clones only, minus some. The sample has some 180,000 clones, 65% to 80% seen once; the top ten hold roughly 2.5%. Sequencing input: PBMCs. These receptors all come from a woman between 25 and 40 years old in good health and CMV-seropositive.

The chain is built from TRBV7-9 and TRBJ2-3; TRBD2 is a possible D gene (5 bases). The germline gives CDR1 SEHNR, CDR2 FQNEAQ (reference sequence). Between the trimmed V and J ends, which lost 5 bases and 5 bases, there was a span of 8 bases. CDR3 size: 12 residues. CDR3 coding DNA: TGTGCCAGCAGCCTGAGGGTAGATACGCAGTATTTT. This gives the protein CASSLRVDTQYF.

V and J are TRBV28 and TRBJ1-2; D remains ambiguous. CDR1 and CDR2 from the germline V gene are MDHEN and SYDVKM. V lost 3 bases, J lost 3 bases, and 8 bases lay in between. The CDR3 sequence is 13 residues long. CDR3 in amino acids: CASSLGRYYGYTF. The CDR3 DNA sequence: TGTGCCAGCAGTTTGGGCAGATACTATGGCTACACCTTC.

The rearrangement joins TRBV7-9 to TRBJ2-4, with TRBD1 matching 8 bases. The CDR3 has 17 amino acids. Germline V gene sequence: CDR1 SEHNR, CDR2 FQNEAQ (reference sequence). The V segment lost 2 bases and the J segment 7 bases; nucleotides outside the gene matches: 13. Here the CDR3 reads CASSLRGTGPLLNIQYF. The CDR3 nucleotides are TGTGCCAGCAGCTTACGGGGGACAGGACCTCTCCTCAACATTCAGTACTTC. Drawing the rest from reference TRBV7-9 and TRBJ2-4, the complete variable domain is DTGVSQNPRHKITKRGQNVTFRCDPISEHNRLYWYRQTLGQGPEFLTYFQNEAQLEKSRLLSDRFSAERPKGSFSTLEIQRTEQGDSAMYLCASSLRGTGPLLNIQYFGAGTRLSVL.

The chain employs TRBV11-2 and TRBJ1-1, with D perhaps matching TRBD1 (5 bases). V lost 3 bases to trimming and J lost 0 bases, with 8 bases between them. CDR1 SGHAT and CDR2 FQNNGV come from the germline V gene. The CDR3 contains 14 residues. CDR3 coding DNA: TGTGCCAGCAGCTTCCAGGGCCTGAACACTGAAGCTTTCTTT. It specifies CASSFQGLNTEAFF. Using reference TRBV11-2 and TRBJ1-1 for the parts outside the CDR3, the full variable domain is EAGVAQSPRYKIIEKRQSVAFWCNPISGHATLYWYQQILGQGPKLLIQFQNNGVVDDSQLPKDRFSAERLKGVDSTLKIQPAKLEDSAVYLCASSFQGLNTEAFFGQGTRLTVV.

This clone was observed a few times. The chain combines TRBV7-8 with TRBJ2-5; a possible D gene is TRBD1 (8 bases). The DNA end lines up better with TRBJ2-7; the J call may be wrong. The CDR3 sequence is 15 residues long. Per the germline V gene, CDR1 is SGHVS and CDR2 is FQNEAQ. The DNA of the CDR3 is TGTGCCAGCAGCTCCGGACAGGGAGGGTCCTACGAGCAGTACTTC. Its translation is CASSSGQGGSYEQYF.

In DNA, the CDR3 is TGTGCCAGTAGGGGGCCTTACAATGAGCAGTTCTTC. It yields the protein CASRGPYNEQFF. The gene calls are TRBV19 and TRBJ2-1; D may be TRBD1 (5 bases). CDR3 length equals 12 residues. The V end was cut by 6 bases, the J end by 4 bases, with 7 bases between. Germline CDR1 LNHDA, CDR2 SQIVND (reference sequence). The variable domain in full, with the rest retrieved from reference TRBV19 and TRBJ2-1, is DGGITQSPKYLFRKEGQNVTLSCEQNLNHDAMYWYRQDPGQGLRLIYYSQIVNDFQKGDIAEGYSVSREKKESFPLTVTSAQKNPTAFYLCASRGPYNEQFFGPGTRLTVL.

The CDR3, as DNA: TGTGCCAGCAGTGACCTCCCCCAGAGGGAGCAGTTCTTC. It is translated as CASSDLPQREQFF. The rearrangement uses TRBV6-1 and TRBJ2-1, with D unresolved. There are 13 residues in the CDR3. The V end was cut by 3 bases, the J end by 10 bases, with 13 bases between. The germline V gene has CDR1 MNHNS and CDR2 SASEGT.

About this clone: The sample has other DNA sequences that encode this CDR3 too. This CDR3 is CASSSDPQGTGYGYTF. DNA of the CDR3: TGTGCCAGCAGTTCGGACCCTCAGGGGACAGGCTATGGCTACACCTTC. The chain employs TRBV6-6 and TRBJ1-2; 8 nucleotides agree with TRBD1. Trimming took 4 bases from V and 4 from J; bases not matched to a gene: 11. Germline V gene lookup returns CDR1 MNHNY and CDR2 SVGAGI (reference sequence). The CDR3 covers 16 residues.

J is TRBJ1-4 and V is TRBV18; weak D call: TRBD1 (6 bases). The CDR3 extends over 20 amino acids. Germline values: CDR1 KGHSH, CDR2 LQKENI. V lost 3 bases to trimming and J lost 12 bases, with 35 bases between them. CDR3 protein: CASSPSVRLAGGGRPRELFF. The CDR3 nucleotides are TGTGCCAGCTCACCCTCTGTAAGACTGGCGGGGGGCGGCAGACCGAGGGAACTGTTTTTT.

This chain links TRBV4-1 with TRBJ2-1; possibly TRBD1 for D (6 bases). V was clipped by 4 bases and J by 7 bases, with 17 bases between them. The germline V gene has CDR1 MGHRA and CDR2 YSYEKL. This CDR3 comprises 15 residues. CDR3 in DNA: TGCGCCAGCAGCCCCCAACAGGGTGCGGGTAATGAGCAGTTCTTC. Its protein product is CASSPQQGAGNEQFF.

This clone was seen once. V gene TRBV6-5 combines with J gene TRBJ2-5; D is possibly TRBD2 (6 bases). Between the trimmed V and J ends, which lost 0 bases and 5 bases, there was a span of 16 bases. Germline values: CDR1 MNHEY, CDR2 SVGAGI. The CDR3 has 16 residues. CDR3 DNA: TGTGCCAGCAGTTACTCGTACGGGGCTGGGGGGGAGACCCAGTACTTC. Translated, it gives CASSYSYGAGGETQYF.

The chain employs TRBV7-3 and TRBJ1-6; a possible D gene is TRBD1 (6 bases). Trimming removed 1 base at V and 0 bases at J, with 16 bases between. Germline V gene sequence: CDR1 SGHTA, CDR2 FQGTGA. The CDR3 runs 19 residues. CDR3 in amino acids: CASSLRGQHSSSYNSPLHF. CDR3 sequence (DNA): TGTGCCAGCAGCTTAAGGGGGCAGCATTCTAGCTCCTATAATTCACCCCTCCACTTT.

This clone was seen only once. The V and J genes are TRBV5-1 and TRBJ1-1; no definite D call. The germline CDR1 and CDR2 sequences are SGHRS and YFSETQ. There are 13 residues in the CDR3. Trimming shortened V by 3 bases and J by 4 bases, and 10 bases separated the two germline ends. The CDR3 reads CASSSSPGTEAFF. Written as DNA, the CDR3 is TGCGCCAGCAGCTCCTCCCCGGGCACTGAAGCTTTCTTT.